Each of the 28 T cell receptor beta chains below was sequenced from the same sample in a study of blood T cell repertoires in COVID-19. Sequencing used immunoSEQ multiplex PCR; TCRdb keeps in-frame clones, though not all of them. The data show hundreds of thousands of clones, 80% to 90% seen once. Sequences were obtained from PBMCs or T cells enriched from blood (not recorded which). The receptors here all came from a young woman with acute COVID-19.

J is TRBJ1-3 and V is TRBV2, with TRBD1 identical over 7 bases. V lost 1 base, J lost 3 bases, and 6 bases stayed unmatched. The CDR3 spans 16 residues. The germline CDR1 and CDR2 sequences are SNHLY and FYNNEI. CDR3 in DNA: TGTGCCAGCAGTGAAGAGTACAGGGGATTTGGAAACACCATATATTTT. It encodes CASSEEYRGFGNTIYF.

This clone was observed a few times. This chain links TRBV2 with TRBJ1-1, with a weak D call TRBD1 (6 bases). Trimming cost V 6 bases and J 1 base, with 12 bases left between them. CDR1 SNHLY and CDR2 FYNNEI come from the germline V gene. There are 14 residues in the CDR3. Here the CDR3 DNA reads TGTGCCAGCAGGGGCAGGGGTGCGAACACTGAAGCTTTCTTT. This codes for CASRGRGANTEAFF.

Only one count was recorded for this clone. The chain combines TRBV19 with TRBJ1-2; D is uncertain. The CDR3 has 13 amino acids. With 3 bases removed from V and 2 bases from J, the gap between germline ends came to 7 bases. Germline-derived CDR1 and CDR2 are LNHDA and SQIVND (reference sequence). The CDR3 protein is CASSMTMNYGYTF. Here the CDR3 DNA reads TGTGCCAGTAGTATGACAATGAACTATGGCTACACCTTC.

The chain uses TRBV19 and TRBJ2-2; D remains ambiguous. V was cut by 9 bases and J by 4 bases, with 12 bases left in between. Germline CDR1 LNHDA, CDR2 SQIVND (reference sequence). This CDR3 spans 13 amino acids. The chain's CDR3 is CASIAHPTGELFF. CDR3 nucleotide sequence: TGTGCCAGCATTGCGCACCCCACCGGGGAGCTGTTTTTT.

This clone was observed a few times. V gene TRBV19 combines with J gene TRBJ1-5; 8 bases line up with TRBD1. Germline lookup yields CDR1 LNHDA and CDR2 SQIVND (reference sequence). J gave up 5 bases and V 5 bases, and 8 bases lay outside the gene matches. The CDR3 is 15 residues long. The CDR3 spells CASSQRTGPYQPQHF. In DNA, the CDR3 is TGTGCCAGTAGTCAAAGGACAGGGCCCTATCAGCCCCAGCATTTT.

The chain has TRBV5-4 and TRBJ2-7, with TRBD1 matching over 8 bases. The ends lost 4 bases at V and 0 bases at J; junction bases unmatched: 3. CDR3 length equals 14 residues. The germline gives CDR1 SGHNT, CDR2 YYREEE (reference sequence). The DNA of the CDR3 is TGTGCCAGCAGCCCGGGACAGGACTCCTACGAGCAGTACTTC. Encoded protein: CASSPGQDSYEQYF.

The gene calls are TRBV19 and TRBJ1-2; possibly TRBD1 for D (5 bases). With 5 bases removed from V and 4 bases from J, the gap between germline ends came to 17 bases. Germline CDR1 and CDR2: LNHDA and SQIVND (reference sequence). The CDR3 is made up of 15 amino acids. The CDR3 DNA reads as TGTGCCAGTAGTCTAACCTCGACAGCCCGCTATGGCTACACCTTC. Translated: CASSLTSTARYGYTF.

V and J are TRBV19 and TRBJ2-2, with 8 bases matching TRBD2. Trimming cost V 2 bases and J 3 bases; bases outside gene matches: 2. The CDR3 contains 15 residues. Germline CDR1 LNHDA, CDR2 SQIVND (reference sequence). The CDR3 DNA is TGTGCCAGTAGTATATGGACTAGCTACACCGGGGAGCTGTTTTTT. Its protein product is CASSIWTSYTGELFF.

J is TRBJ1-2 and V is TRBV6-6; no clear D gene. The CDR3 spans 15 residues. Germline CDR1 MNHNY, CDR2 SVGAGI (reference sequence). The germline V and J ends were trimmed by 6 bases and 8 bases, with 22 bases remaining between them. The CDR3 loop reads CASSFMDSTSRGYTF. As DNA, the CDR3 is TGTGCCAGCAGCTTTATGGACTCCACCAGTCGGGGCTACACCTTC.

V gene TRBV19 combines with J gene TRBJ2-7, with D possibly TRBD1 on 6 matching bases. Germline lookup yields CDR1 LNHDA and CDR2 SQIVND (reference sequence). V was cut by 5 bases and J by 6 bases, with 17 bases left in between. The CDR3 runs to 14 residues. The CDR3 loop reads CASSYLQGIGEQYF. CDR3 nucleotides: TGTGCCAGTAGTTATCTCCAGGGGATTGGCGAGCAGTACTTC.

J is TRBJ1-5 and V is TRBV19, with 8 bases fitting TRBD1. V lost 7 bases and J lost 6; bases outside the gene matches: 11. The CDR3 has 15 amino acids. CDR1 and CDR2 (germline): LNHDA, SQIVND (reference sequence). CDR3 coding DNA: TGTGCCAGTAAACCTACAGGGGGATCAAGTCAGCCCCAGCATTTT. It specifies CASKPTGGSSQPQHF.

The chain links TRBV25-1 to TRBJ2-7, with a possible D match to TRBD2 (7 bases). The CDR3 totals 14 residues. V was clipped by 3 bases and J by 4 bases, with 13 bases between them. The V gene's germline CDR1 is MGHDK and CDR2 SYGVNS. CDR3 coding DNA: TGTGCCAGCAGTGATCTCGGGGGGCTTTACGAGCAGTACTTC. This codes for CASSDLGGLYEQYF.

Only one count was recorded for this clone. The chain recombines TRBV11-2 with TRBJ1-4; D possibly corresponds to TRBD1 (6 bases). V was clipped by 4 bases and J by 5 bases, with 11 bases between them. The CDR3 covers 14 residues. CDR1 is SGHAT and CDR2 is FQNNGV in the germline V gene. CDR3 amino acids: CASSSDRINEKLFF. DNA for the CDR3: TGTGCCAGCAGCTCGGACAGAATAAATGAAAAACTGTTTTTT.

Of note for this clone: This sample also contains other DNA sequences that code for the same CDR3. The chain recombines TRBV4-1 with TRBJ2-7, with 8 bases lining up with TRBD1. The CDR3 is made up of 15 amino acids. The germline V gene encodes CDR1 MGHRA and CDR2 YSYEKL. Trimming at V came to 4 bases and at J to 2 bases, leaving 7 bases not matched to a gene. CDR3 nucleotide sequence: TGCGCCAGCAGCCCCCGACAGGGGTCTCCCTACGAGCAGTACTTC. Residues: CASSPRQGSPYEQYF.

This clone was seen repeatedly, ten times or more. V gene TRBV11-2 combines with J gene TRBJ1-1; no reliable D call. The CDR3 extends over 14 amino acids. The ends were cut back, 1 base at V and 4 bases at J, with 10 bases in the middle. Germline V gene sequence: CDR1 SGHAT, CDR2 FQNNGV. The CDR3 protein is CASSLGRVTTEAFF. CDR3 in DNA: TGTGCCAGCAGCTTAGGACGGGTAACCACTGAAGCTTTCTTT.

This clone was counted a single time. The chain is built from TRBV29-1 and TRBJ1-2, with unresolved D. The CDR3 runs to 11 residues. Germline V gene lookup returns CDR1 SQVTM and CDR2 ANQGSEA. Trimming stripped 7 bases from V and 7 bases from J, with 13 bases between. CDR3 residues: CSALQEAGYTF. CDR3 DNA: TGCAGCGCCCTTCAGGAGGCTGGCTACACCTTC.

This sequence joins TRBV6-5 and TRBJ1-6; 7 positions agree with TRBD1. Germline values: CDR1 MNHEY, CDR2 SVGAGI. V lost 2 bases to trimming and J lost 8 bases; unmatched junction nucleotides: 3. CDR3 length equals 14 residues. The CDR3 sequence: CASSYDRDHSPLHF. DNA for the CDR3: TGTGCCAGCAGTTACGACAGGGACCATTCACCCCTCCACTTT.

The V and J genes are TRBV28 and TRBJ2-1; D is ambiguous. Deletions cut 2 bases from V and 7 bases from J, with 6 bases between. This CDR3 has 12 amino acids. CDR1 MDHEN and CDR2 SYDVKM come from the germline V gene. The CDR3: CASSLARNEQFF. CDR3 nucleotides: TGTGCCAGCAGTTTAGCGCGGAATGAGCAGTTCTTC.

V usage is TRBV2 and J usage is TRBJ2-5; tentative D call: TRBD1 (5 bases). Germline CDR1 and CDR2: SNHLY and FYNNEI. The V end lost 3 bases, the J end lost 7 bases, and 15 bases lay between the germline ends. The CDR3 has 14 amino acids. As DNA, the CDR3 is TGTGCCAGCAGTGAGATGTTGGTCAGGGCGACCCAGTACTTC. It is translated as CASSEMLVRATQYF.

The chain has TRBV2 and TRBJ1-2; 7 bases agree with TRBD1. This CDR3 contains 16 residues. V shed 0 bases, J shed 7 bases, and the junction held 11 bases outside the gene matches. Per the germline V gene, CDR1 is SNHLY and CDR2 is FYNNEI. The CDR3 DNA reads as TGTGCCAGCAGTGAAGCGCAGACAGGGTGGGGAGGTGGCTACACCTTC. Its protein product is CASSEAQTGWGGGYTF.

The chain has TRBV6-6 and TRBJ1-6; D is possibly TRBD1 (6 bases). Trimming took off 2 bases at V and 10 bases at J, with 12 bases between the two ends. Germline CDR1 and CDR2: MNHNY and SVGAGI (reference sequence). The CDR3 covers 14 residues. CDR3 sequence reads: CASSYNREGSPLHF. The CDR3 nucleotides are TGTGCCAGCAGTTACAACAGGGAGGGATCACCCCTCCACTTT.

The gene calls are TRBV27 and TRBJ2-1, with 9 bases fitting TRBD1. CDR3 length: 16 amino acids. Losses at the gene ends were 5 bases for V and 7 bases for J; bases not matched to a gene: 12. Germline CDR1 is MNHEY and CDR2 is SMNVEV (reference sequence). In DNA, the CDR3 is TGTGCCAGCAGTCGGACAGGGGCGCACTCGGGGAATGAGCAGTTCTTC. The encoded protein is CASSRTGAHSGNEQFF.

This clone was seen a handful of times. The chain uses TRBV11-3 and TRBJ2-7; D may be TRBD1 (5 bases). This CDR3 has 13 residues. Germline lookup yields CDR1 SGHNT and CDR2 YENEEA. With 5 bases removed from V and 5 bases from J, the gap between germline ends came to 13 bases. The CDR3 protein is CASSHSRVDEQYF. Here the CDR3 DNA reads TGTGCCAGCAGCCACTCCAGGGTCGACGAGCAGTACTTC.

This clone occurred once. CDR3 protein: CASRQRGAGEEQYF. CDR3 DNA sequence: TGCGCCAGCAGACAGCGGGGGGCCGGGGAAGAGCAGTACTTC. This chain links TRBV10-2 with TRBJ2-7, with 9 positions matching TRBD2. This CDR3 is built from 14 residues. With V trimmed by 6 bases and J by 7 bases, 10 bases remained unmatched. CDR1 is WSHSY, CDR2 SAAADI, per germline.

The chain couples TRBV10-3 to TRBJ2-2; maybe TRBD2 (5 bases). Between the trimmed V and J ends, which lost 6 bases and 10 bases, there was a span of 21 bases. This CDR3 has 15 amino acids. CDR1 and CDR2 (germline): ENHRY, SYGVKD. CDR3 sequence: CAIRAGNFISEELFF. The DNA for the CDR3 is TGTGCCATCAGGGCCGGGAACTTTATTTCGGAGGAGCTGTTTTTT.

Notes on this clone: Other DNA sequences in this specimen translate into the identical CDR3. The chain employs TRBV6-5 and TRBJ2-1; the D gene is possibly TRBD2 (5 bases). The germline V gene has CDR1 MNHEY and CDR2 SVGAGI. V lost 3 bases, J lost 0 bases, and 9 bases lay in between. This CDR3 has 15 residues. In DNA form, the CDR3 reads TGTGCCAGCAGTTATGCTAGCCACTCCTACAATGAGCAGTTCTTC. Its protein is CASSYASHSYNEQFF.

The chain couples TRBV9 to TRBJ1-2, with TRBD1 as a possible D gene (6 bases). This CDR3 has 15 amino acids. The germline V and J ends were trimmed by 3 bases and 1 base, with 13 bases remaining between them. Germline loops: CDR1 SGDLS, CDR2 YYNGEE. The CDR3 DNA reads as TGTGCCAGCAGCGGCCCCAGGGGTAATAACTATGGCTACACCTTC. It specifies CASSGPRGNNYGYTF. Combining the CDR3 with reference TRBV9 and TRBJ1-2 gives the whole variable domain DSGVTQTPKHLITATGQRVTLRCSPRSGDLSVYWYQQSLDQGLQFLIQYYNGEERAKGNILERFSAQQFPDLHSELNLSSLELGDSALYFCASSGPRGNNYGYTFGSGTRLTVV.

The chain carries TRBV3-1 (or the pseudogene TRBV3-2) and TRBJ2-1, with D perhaps TRBD1 (6 bases). This CDR3 is built from 16 residues. Germline CDR1 LGHDT, CDR2 YNNKEL (reference sequence). V dropped 0 bases and J dropped 4 bases, with 13 bases sitting between them. CDR3 sequence (DNA): TGTGCCAGCAGCCAAGATACAGGGATGGGGTACAATGAGCAGTTCTTC. Protein sequence: CASSQDTGMGYNEQFF.